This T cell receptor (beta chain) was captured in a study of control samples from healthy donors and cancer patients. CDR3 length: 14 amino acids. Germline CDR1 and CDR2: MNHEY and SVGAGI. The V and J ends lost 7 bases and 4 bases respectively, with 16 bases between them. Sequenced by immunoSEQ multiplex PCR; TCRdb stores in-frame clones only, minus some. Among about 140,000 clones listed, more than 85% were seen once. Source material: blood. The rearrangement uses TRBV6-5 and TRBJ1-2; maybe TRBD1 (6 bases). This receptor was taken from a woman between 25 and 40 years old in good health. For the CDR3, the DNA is TGTGCCAGCACCCCCGGGGGGGCTGGCTATGGCTACACCTTC. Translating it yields CASTPGGAGYGYTF.